This TCR beta chain was documented in a study of shared clonotypes between healthy human individuals. Turning to the study itself: In total, the donors were a couple of women and a few men aged 18 to 49. CD4 naive cells filled three plates per donor, CD4 memory three, CD8 naive two and CD8 memory one.

Naive-designated CD8 cells lacked CD45RO, were positively enriched for CCR7, and omitted terminally differentiated effector memory CD45RA+ cells. Donors comprised only Caucasian adults living in Nashville, Tennessee. V was trimmed by 5 bases and J by 9 bases, leaving 8 bases between them. Germline loops: CDR1 MNHNY, CDR2 SVGAGI (reference sequence). This CDR3 spans 11 amino acids. Assay used: immunoSEQ multiplex PCR; TCRdb lists only in-frame clones, some missing. This table holds 750,000 to 1,000,000 clones, 80% to 95% found once. Sequencing was done on a sample of naive CD8+ T cells sorted from blood. The TCR comes from a man aged 25 to 45 in good health. The chain links TRBV6-6 to TRBJ2-1; the D gene is possibly TRBD2 (5 bases). CDR3 amino acids: CASSAGSEQFF. In DNA form, the CDR3 reads TGTGCCAGCAGTGCGGGTAGTGAGCAGTTCTTC.